This T cell receptor (beta chain) emerged from a study of blood T cell repertoires in COVID-19. Study-wide background: COVID-19 samples collected from the United States, Italy and Spain covered acute and convalescent phases. Sample material is recorded as cDNA or gDNA derived from T cells, B-cell-depleted T cells, or PBMCs.

As originally analysed: Cell counts per sample came from amplifying reference gene primers. Assay used: immunoSEQ multiplex PCR; TCRdb lists only in-frame clones, some missing. D and trimming were read from the DNA, whereas the V and J calls and clone size are those reported in that table. The sample lists roughly 150,000 clones, around 86% occurring once. The CDR3 has 15 residues. Germline V gene data show CDR1 as MNHEY and CDR2 as SVGAGI. J was trimmed by 7 bases and V by 2 bases; bases with no gene match: 5. This clone was seen a handful of times. The chain is built from TRBV6-5 and TRBJ1-3; 10 bases map to TRBD1. Sequencing used peripheral blood. This sequence was found in a man in his 70s who had recovered from COVID-19. In DNA form, the CDR3 reads TGTGCCAGCAGTTACACACTGGGACAGGGGAACACCATATATTTT. This gives the protein CASSYTLGQGNTIYF.